A single sample gave rise to the 15 T cell receptor beta chains below, sequenced in a study of control samples from healthy donors and cancer patients. The protocol was immunoSEQ multiplex PCR, while the TCRdb copy is restricted to in-frame clones and leaves out a portion. The data show 150,000 to 200,000 clones, with just over 85% seen just once and roughly 1.7% held by the top ten. The sample comprised blood. These receptor sequences come from a man younger than 35 in good health.

The chain has TRBV5-1 and TRBJ2-2; D not certain. In germline, CDR1 is SGHRS, CDR2 YFSETQ. Trimming took off 4 bases at V and 0 bases at J, with 7 bases between the two ends. The CDR3 is made up of 14 amino acids. The CDR3 coding sequence is TGCGCCAGCAGCGAGTTAGCGAACACCGGGGAGCTGTTTTTT. Translation: CASSELANTGELFF.

The chain recombines TRBV5-1 with TRBJ2-2; D ambiguous. The CDR3 extends over 16 amino acids. Trimming left V 1 base short and J 6 bases short, with 16 bases between. The germline gives CDR1 SGHRS, CDR2 YFSETQ. This CDR3 reads CASSLRIQPPSGELFF. DNA of the CDR3: TGCGCCAGCAGCTTGCGGATACAACCGCCGTCCGGGGAGCTGTTTTTT.

J is TRBJ2-5 and V is TRBV18; D not resolved. Trimming stripped 3 bases from V and 2 bases from J, with 10 bases between. CDR1 is KGHSH, CDR2 LQKENI, per germline. CDR3 length: 14 residues. CDR3 sequence: CASSPASQQETQYF. The CDR3, as DNA: TGTGCCAGCTCACCCGCCTCACAGCAAGAGACCCAGTACTTC. Drawing the rest from reference TRBV18 and TRBJ2-5, the complete variable domain is NAGVMQNPRHLVRRRGQEARLRCSPMKGHSHVYWYRQLPEEGLKFMVYLQKENIIDESGMPKERFSAEFPKEGPSILRIQQVVRGDSAAYFCASSPASQQETQYFGPGTRLLVL.

The chain has TRBV4-3 and TRBJ2-3; TRBD1 agrees at 7 bases. Trimming removed 5 bases from V and 6 bases from J; junction bases left unmatched: 5. This CDR3 is built from 13 residues. Germline V gene lookup returns CDR1 LGHNA and CDR2 YSLEER. The DNA of the CDR3 is TGCGCCAGCAGCGAAACAGGGGTCGATACGCAGTATTTT. Its protein is CASSETGVDTQYF.

This chain connects TRBV28 to TRBJ1-1; D is perhaps TRBD1 (6 bases). The CDR3 is made up of 14 amino acids. Germline V gene lookup returns CDR1 MDHEN and CDR2 SYDVKM. Trimming pared 5 bases from V and 4 bases from J, leaving 14 bases between. CDR3: CASSRDRRGTEAFF. Written as DNA, the CDR3 is TGTGCCAGCAGTCGCGACAGGCGGGGCACTGAAGCTTTCTTT. The entire variable domain, with the rest obtained from reference TRBV28 and TRBJ1-1, is as follows: DVKVTQSSRYLVKRTGEKVFLECVQDMDHENMFWYRQDPGLGLRLIYFSYDVKMKEKGDIPEGYSVSREKKERFSLILESASTNQTSMYLCASSRDRRGTEAFFGQGTRLTVV.

The chain links TRBV10-3 to TRBJ1-2; D is unclear. This CDR3 has 12 amino acids. V lost 2 bases to trimming and J lost 3 bases, with 4 bases between them. In germline, CDR1 is ENHRY, CDR2 SYGVKD. The CDR3 bases are TGTGCCATCAGTGAGGGGGACTATGGCTACACCTTC. It codes for CAISEGDYGYTF.

DNA for the CDR3: TGTGCCAGCTCACCACGCGATAAGGCCTACGAGCAGTACTTC. Its translation: CASSPRDKAYEQYF. The chain has TRBV18 and TRBJ2-7; D is unresolved. This CDR3 has 14 amino acids. From germline, CDR1 is KGHSH and CDR2 LQKENI. With 1 base removed from V and 2 bases from J, the gap between germline ends came to 9 bases.

The chain recombines TRBV5-1 with TRBJ1-1; 7 bases agree with TRBD1. From germline, CDR1 is SGHRS and CDR2 YFSETQ. CDR3 length equals 13 residues. V gave up 5 bases and J gave up 0 bases; unmatched junction bases: 1. The CDR3 is CASRDRLNTEAFF. The CDR3 coding sequence is TGCGCCAGCAGGGACAGGCTGAACACTGAAGCTTTCTTT. The full variable domain, its missing parts supplied by reference TRBV5-1 and TRBJ1-1, is KAGVTQTPRYLIKTRGQQVTLSCSPISGHRSVSWYQQTPGQGLQFLFEYFSETQRNKGNFPGRFSGRQFSNSRSEMNVSTLELGDSALYLCASRDRLNTEAFFGQGTRLTVV.

The V gene is TRBV7-2, the J gene TRBJ1-2; 7 bases map to TRBD1. Germline-derived CDR1 and CDR2 are SGHTA and FQGNSA. This CDR3 is built from 14 residues. Trimming took 2 bases from V and 3 from J; bases not matched to a gene: 3. The CDR3 is CASSLWDRDYGYTF. CDR3 bases: TGTGCCAGCAGCTTATGGGACAGAGACTATGGCTACACCTTC.

The chain recombines TRBV27 with TRBJ1-5; maybe TRBD1 (5 bases). CDR1 MNHEY and CDR2 SMNVEV come from the germline V gene (reference sequence). Trimming removed 2 bases at V and 1 base at J, with 9 bases between. CDR3 size: 15 residues. CDR3: CASSLGGSSNQPQHF. The DNA for the CDR3 is TGTGCCAGCAGTTTAGGGGGTTCAAGCAATCAGCCCCAGCATTTT.

The chain combines TRBV4-3 with TRBJ1-5; D is possibly TRBD1 (6 bases). The CDR3 has 15 residues. V was trimmed by 0 bases and J by 3 bases, leaving 9 bases between them. The germline V gene encodes CDR1 LGHNA and CDR2 YSLEER. This CDR3 is CASSQDRGFNQPQHF. The CDR3 DNA is TGCGCCAGCAGCCAAGATAGGGGGTTCAATCAGCCCCAGCATTTT.

The chain carries TRBV5-1 and TRBJ2-3; weak D call: TRBD2 (6 bases). The CDR3 has 15 amino acids. Trimming cost V 0 bases and J 0 bases, with 8 bases left between them. The V gene's germline CDR1 is SGHRS and CDR2 YFSETQ. CDR3 region: CASSLAGRSTDTQYF. In DNA, the CDR3 is TGCGCCAGCAGCTTGGCGGGGAGGAGCACAGATACGCAGTATTTT.

This clone is a singleton in its sample. V and J are TRBV18 and TRBJ1-6; possibly TRBD1 for D (6 bases). CDR1 is KGHSH and CDR2 is LQKENI in the germline V gene. Between the trimmed V and J ends, which lost 1 base and 10 bases, there was a span of 14 bases. The CDR3 contains 15 residues. CDR3 in amino acids: CASSPQKGGESPLHF. The DNA for the CDR3 is TGTGCCAGCTCACCACAGAAAGGGGGGGAATCACCCCTCCACTTT.

J is TRBJ2-1 and V is TRBV2; the match to TRBD2 covers 11 bases. Germline assignment: CDR1 SNHLY and CDR2 FYNNEI. Germline trimming cut 6 bases from V and 9 bases from J; bases unmatched to any gene: 13. This CDR3 spans 16 amino acids. The CDR3 sequence: CASSPGTSGKRGEQFF. The CDR3 nucleotides read TGTGCCAGCAGCCCCGGGACTAGCGGTAAAAGGGGTGAGCAGTTCTTC.

This clone appeared once. The gene calls are TRBV20-1 and TRBJ2-1, with 9 nucleotides matching TRBD1. J was trimmed by 10 bases and V by 3 bases; bases with no gene match: 13. The CDR3 length is 15 residues. Germline V gene lookup returns CDR1 DFQATT and CDR2 SNEGSKA (reference sequence). The CDR3 sequence is CSASMAGTGKREQFF. CDR3 nucleotides: TGCAGTGCTAGTATGGCCGGGACAGGGAAGAGGGAGCAGTTCTTC.